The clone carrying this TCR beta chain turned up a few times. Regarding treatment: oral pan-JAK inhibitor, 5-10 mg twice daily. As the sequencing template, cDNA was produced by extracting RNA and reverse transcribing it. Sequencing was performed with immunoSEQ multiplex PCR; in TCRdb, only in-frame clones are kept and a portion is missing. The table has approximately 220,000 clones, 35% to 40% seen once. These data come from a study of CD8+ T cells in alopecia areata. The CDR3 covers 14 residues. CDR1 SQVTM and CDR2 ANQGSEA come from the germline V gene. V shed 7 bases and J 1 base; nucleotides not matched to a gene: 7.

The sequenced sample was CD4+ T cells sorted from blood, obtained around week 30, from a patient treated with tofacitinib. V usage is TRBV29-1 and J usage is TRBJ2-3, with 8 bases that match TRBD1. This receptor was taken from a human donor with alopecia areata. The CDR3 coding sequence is TGCAGCGCACGAATGACAGGGGGCACAGATACGCAGTATTTT. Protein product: CSARMTGGTDTQYF.